This TCR beta chain stems from a study of blood T cell repertoires in COVID-19 (dated by TCRdb to 2020 to 2022). Turning to the overall study: Samples covering the acute and convalescent phases of COVID-19 were provided by collaborators in the United States, Italy and Spain. The samples were drawn from two sources: the first 160 participants of the ongoing ImmuneRACE study, and 1,200 or so subjects contributed by 6 global collaborators. Subjects who had been exposed to COVID-19, were actively infected with it, or had recovered from it provided the deeply sampled blood TCRbeta repertoires that made up the dataset. The sample metadata nearly always contained a de-identified subject ID, COVID-19 status, age in years and sex. Where available, HLA class I and class II types were obtained from metadata supplied by the sample provider rather than from assay-based typing. The repertoires were made available in a free public database intended to serve as a resource for research on the immune response to SARS-CoV-2. The material from the prospective study consisted of cDNA or gDNA derived from T cells, B-cell-depleted T cells, or PBMCs.

The germline V gene yields SGHAT for CDR1 and FQNNGV for CDR2. Taken from cysteine to phenylalanine, the CDR3 has 16 residues. Of all the DNA, just the CDR3 is kept, 48 bases in frame from base 1. The germline V and J ends show losses of 1 base and 2 bases respectively, and no gene match explains 2 bases of the junction. TCRbeta CDR3 regions were amplified from genomic DNA by means of the immunoSEQ Assay, a bias-controlled multiplex PCR. In the original analysis: Nucleated cell counts per sample were estimated from amplification of reference gene primers within the assay. To quantify the absolute abundance of each unique TCRbeta CDR3 rearrangement, sequence reads were collapsed and filtered. For each sample, productive Simpson clonality was calculated as the square root of Simpson's diversity index over productive rearrangements. Drawn from immuneACCESS, this table holds only the in-frame rearrangements with V and J called that TCRdb kept. Clones are partly lost; checked studies trace under half to an unresolved V gene and leave the rest unexplained. Clone size and V and J calls were adopted from that table, with D and trimming inferred from the DNA. Across this sample there are around 120,000 clones, with about three quarters seen only once. The leading ten clones occupy 5% to 8% of the sample.

This clone was seen only a few times. No cognate antigen has been identified for it. Base quality data are lacking; no much larger clone is found one base away. Collaborating institutions collected whole blood in K2EDTA tubes following their own protocols. For TCRbeta analysis, collaborators shipped samples as frozen whole blood, isolated PBMCs, or DNA extracted from either of those sample types. Results the study describes overall, beyond this receptor: Clinical and demographic metadata were provided uncurated, with the amount varying by source and participant.

The sample taken for sequencing was peripheral blood. The origin of this receptor is an older man with acute or convalescent COVID-19. The chain is encoded by TRBV11-2 joined to TRBJ2-1; 10 bases in the middle match TRBD2. In nucleotide form, the sequence is TGTGCCAGCAGCTTAGGGACTAGCGGCCCCTACAATGAGCAGTTCTTC. Translation gives CASSLGTSGPYNEQFF.